This is a list of T cell receptor beta chains from one sample in a study of cytomegalovirus exposure and HLA in healthy donors. Repertoires were generated with immunoSEQ multiplex PCR, while TCRdb's copy carries only in-frame clones and drops some. Here the sample spans about 280,000 clones, 70% to 90% being singletons. The sequenced material came from PBMCs. These receptor sequences come from a woman aged 18-29 years in good health and CMV-seronegative. Each CDR3 is given with its conserved first and last residue. D genes are given only for firm matches. Where a row states a size, it is once, few, many or the class of an expanded clone; other rows omit it.

D: -
V: TRBV30
J: TRBJ2-6
size: -
DNA: TGTGCCCGGACATCTGGGGCCAACGTCCTGACTTTC
CDR3: CARTSGANVLTF

D: TRBD2
V: TRBV5-1
J: TRBJ2-3
size: few
DNA: TGCGCCAGCAGCTTCAGAGCGGGAGAGGGAACAGATACGCAGTATTTT
CDR3: CASSFRAGEGTDTQYF

D: TRBD1
V: TRBV7-6
J: TRBJ2-6
size: -
DNA: TGTGCCAGCAGCCCCGGGACAGGGGTAGGACTCTCTGGGGCCAACGTCCTGACTTTC
CDR3: CASSPGTGVGLSGANVLTF

D: -
V: TRBV14
J: TRBJ1-5
size: -
DNA: TGTGCCAGCAGCCAAGGTGGGCCCGGGCCCCAGCATTTT
CDR3: CASSQGGPGPQHF

D: -
V: TRBV11-2
J: TRBJ2-7
size: -
DNA: TGTGCCAGCAGCTTAGATCCCGGACAGACTTACGAGCAGTACTTC
CDR3: CASSLDPGQTYEQYF

D: TRBD2
V: TRBV4-2
J: TRBJ2-1
size: -
DNA: TGTGCCAGCAGCCAAACAGCCGGGACTAGCGGGAGGAATGAGCAGTTCTTC
CDR3: CASSQTAGTSGRNEQFF

D: -
V: TRBV6-5
J: TRBJ2-3
size: -
DNA: TGTGCCAGCAGGCCTGGCGGGGCCTATACGCAGTATTTT
CDR3: CASRPGGAYTQYF

D: -
V: TRBV9
J: TRBJ2-7
size: few
DNA: TGTGCCAGCAGCGCCGCCCCCACAGGATCCTACGAGCAGTACTTC
CDR3: CASSAAPTGSYEQYF

D: -
V: TRBV7-6
J: TRBJ1-1
size: -
DNA: TGTGCCAGCAGCTCAAACCAGGGGACCGACACTGAAGCTTTCTTT
CDR3: CASSSNQGTDTEAFF

D: -
V: TRBV2
J: TRBJ2-5
size: -
DNA: TGTGCCAGCAGTGAACAGGTTGAAGAGACCCAGTACTTC
CDR3: CASSEQVEETQYF

D: -
V: TRBV10-3
J: TRBJ1-1
size: -
DNA: TGTGCCATCAGTGAGGCACGGGACACTGAAGCTTTCTTT
CDR3: CAISEARDTEAFF

D: TRBD1
V: TRBV28
J: TRBJ2-3
size: many
DNA: TGTGCCAGCAGTTTAAACAGGGGGCTAGCAGATACGCAGTATTTT
CDR3: CASSLNRGLADTQYF

D: TRBD1
V: TRBV29-1
J: TRBJ2-7
size: -
DNA: TGCAGCGTTAGGGACAGGGGGCGATACGAGCAGTACTTC
CDR3: CSVRDRGRYEQYF

D: -
V: TRBV10-3
J: TRBJ2-1
size: once
DNA: TGTGCCATAACTACAGGGAATGAGCAGTTCTTC
CDR3: CAITTGNEQFF

D: TRBD1
V: TRBV7-2
J: TRBJ1-2
size: -
DNA: TGTGCCAGCAGCTTAGGACAGGGGGCGGCTAACTATGGCTACACCTTC
CDR3: CASSLGQGAANYGYTF

D: TRBD1
V: TRBV30
J: TRBJ1-6
size: -
DNA: TGTGCCTGGGGCCGGGACAGTAATAATTCACCCCTCCACTTT
CDR3: CAWGRDSNNSPLHF

D: -
V: TRBV7-2
J: TRBJ2-1
size: -
DNA: TGTGCCAGCAGCTTAGCCAGGTTGGATGAGCAGTTCTTC
CDR3: CASSLARLDEQFF

D: -
V: TRBV4-3
J: TRBJ1-2
size: -
DNA: TGCGCCAGCAGCCAGTCCAGGGGCGAAAGCTATGGCTACACCTTC
CDR3: CASSQSRGESYGYTF

D: -
V: TRBV5-1
J: TRBJ2-7
size: -
DNA: TGCGCCAGCAGCGCTCAGGGGGGTTCCTACGAGCAGTACTTC
CDR3: CASSAQGGSYEQYF

D: TRBD2
V: TRBV5-1
J: TRBJ2-3
size: -
DNA: TGCGCCAGCAGCCCGGTGACTAGCGGTGTTAGCACAGATACGCAGTATTTT
CDR3: CASSPVTSGVSTDTQYF

D: -
V: TRBV7-9
J: TRBJ1-5
size: -
DNA: TGTGCCAGCAGCTTGAGGTCAGATAATCAGCCCCAGCATTTT
CDR3: CASSLRSDNQPQHF

D: TRBD1
V: TRBV9
J: TRBJ1-4
size: -
DNA: TGTGCCAGCAGCGCCGGGACAGGGGATGAAAAACTGTTTTTT
CDR3: CASSAGTGDEKLFF

D: -
V: TRBV30
J: TRBJ2-2
size: once
DNA: TGTGCCTTTGCGACCGGGGAGCTGTTTTTT
CDR3: CAFATGELFF

D: -
V: TRBV19
J: TRBJ2-7
size: once
DNA: TGTGCCAGTAGCTCGATTACAGGGATCTCCTACGAGCAGTACTTC
CDR3: CASSSITGISYEQYF

D: -
V: TRBV29-1
J: TRBJ1-2
size: -
DNA: TGCAGCGTTGAATCCAGGCACTATGGCTACACCTTC
CDR3: CSVESRHYGYTF

D: -
V: TRBV7-2
J: TRBJ2-7
size: -
DNA: TGTGCCAGCAGCTTGGGGTGGGGCCCCTACGAGCAGTACTTC
CDR3: CASSLGWGPYEQYF

D: -
V: TRBV11-2
J: TRBJ1-2
size: once
DNA: TGTGCCAGCAGATCGACAGCCTTCTATGGCTACACCTTC
CDR3: CASRSTAFYGYTF

D: -
V: TRBV7-2
J: TRBJ2-7
size: -
DNA: TGTGCCAGCAGCTTATGGGACACCAACTACGAGCAGTACTTC
CDR3: CASSLWDTNYEQYF

D: -
V: TRBV2
J: TRBJ1-5
size: -
DNA: TGTGCCAGCAGCCGAACACAGGGTCGCAATCAGCCCCAGCATTTT
CDR3: CASSRTQGRNQPQHF

D: -
V: TRBV27
J: TRBJ2-1
size: once
DNA: TGTGCCAGCAGTCGACAGGTTATCTTCTCCTACAATGAGCAGTTCTTC
CDR3: CASSRQVIFSYNEQFF

D: TRBD1
V: TRBV29-1
J: TRBJ1-5
size: once
DNA: TGCAGCGCCTTGATTGGGACAGCTAATAGCAATCAGCCCCAGCATTTT
CDR3: CSALIGTANSNQPQHF

D: -
V: TRBV7-2
J: TRBJ1-4
size: -
DNA: TGTGCCAGCAGCTTAGAGGCTGGGAGGGGTGAAAAACTGTTTTTT
CDR3: CASSLEAGRGEKLFF

D: -
V: TRBV21-1
J: TRBJ2-2
size: -
DNA: TGTGCCAGCACTGGCGTAAGAGGGAACACCGGGGAGCTGTTTTTT
CDR3: CASTGVRGNTGELFF

D: -
V: TRBV7-2
J: TRBJ1-5
size: -
DNA: TGTGCCAGCAGCTTACTTGTCAATCAGCCCCAGCATTTT
CDR3: CASSLLVNQPQHF

D: -
V: TRBV11-2
J: TRBJ2-4
size: -
DNA: TGTGCCAGCAGCTTACGCGAGGGCAAAAACATTCAGTACTTC
CDR3: CASSLREGKNIQYF

D: TRBD2
V: TRBV9
J: TRBJ2-5
size: -
DNA: TGTGCCAGCAGCGTAGTAGCGGGTAAGACCCAGTACTTC
CDR3: CASSVVAGKTQYF

D: TRBD1
V: TRBV7-2
J: TRBJ1-6
size: -
DNA: TGTGCCAGCAGCTCGGACAGGCCGAGCTCCTATAATTCACCCCTCCACTTT
CDR3: CASSSDRPSSYNSPLHF

D: -
V: TRBV5-6
J: TRBJ1-3
size: -
DNA: TGTGCCAGCAGCTTGGGGGGCAGTGAAGGAACTGGAAACACCATATATTTT
CDR3: CASSLGGSEGTGNTIYF

D: -
V: TRBV7-2
J: TRBJ2-1
size: -
DNA: TGTGCCAGCAGCTTAGCCCCGGGTCGGGAGCAGTTCTTC
CDR3: CASSLAPGREQFF

D: TRBD2
V: TRBV30
J: TRBJ2-1
size: -
DNA: TGTGCCTGGACTAGCGGCAATGAGCAGTTCTTC
CDR3: CAWTSGNEQFF

D: TRBD2
V: TRBV4-1
J: TRBJ2-2
size: -
DNA: TGCGCCAGCAGCCTATACCGACTAGCGGGGGTTTACACCGGGGAGCTGTTTTTT
CDR3: CASSLYRLAGVYTGELFF

D: -
V: TRBV18
J: TRBJ1-1
size: -
DNA: TGTGCCAGCTCTTCGACCGCGGAGGGGACTGAAGCTTTCTTT
CDR3: CASSSTAEGTEAFF

D: TRBD1
V: TRBV5-4
J: TRBJ1-6
size: -
DNA: TGTGCCAGCAGCTTTGGGGGACAGGGTGATTCACCCCTCCACTTT
CDR3: CASSFGGQGDSPLHF

D: TRBD1
V: TRBV2
J: TRBJ2-7
size: -
DNA: TGTGCCAGGGGGACAGGAAGCTCCTACGAGCAGTACTTC
CDR3: CARGTGSSYEQYF

D: -
V: TRBV28
J: TRBJ1-1
size: -
DNA: TGTGCCAGCAGTTCAACTTTGAACACTGAAGCTTTCTTT
CDR3: CASSSTLNTEAFF

D: -
V: TRBV27
J: TRBJ2-1
size: -
DNA: TGTGCCAGCCAGGGGAGTCGGCAGTTCTTC
CDR3: CASQGSRQFF

D: -
V: TRBV7-3
J: TRBJ1-1
size: -
DNA: TGTGCCAGCAGCTTAACGGGGGCTGGCACTGAAGCTTTCTTT
CDR3: CASSLTGAGTEAFF

D: TRBD2
V: TRBV6-1
J: TRBJ2-1
size: -
DNA: TGTGCCAGCAGTGATTTCGGTAGCGGGGGGGCCGTAAATGAGCAGTTCTTC
CDR3: CASSDFGSGGAVNEQFF

D: TRBD1
V: TRBV4-1
J: TRBJ2-7
size: -
DNA: TGCGCCAGCAGCCAAGCGGACAGGGCCTACGAGCAGTACTTC
CDR3: CASSQADRAYEQYF

D: -
V: TRBV2
J: TRBJ1-4
size: -
DNA: TGTGCCAGCAGCTCCGACCAGGGTAGTGAAAAACTGTTTTTT
CDR3: CASSSDQGSEKLFF

D: -
V: TRBV15
J: TRBJ2-4
size: -
DNA: TGTGCCACCAGCAGACTAGTCAAAAACATTCAGTACTTC
CDR3: CATSRLVKNIQYF

D: TRBD2
V: TRBV9
J: TRBJ2-1
size: -
DNA: TGTGCCAGCAGCGGAGGACTAGCGGGGGGGAAGAACTACAATGAGCAGTTCTTC
CDR3: CASSGGLAGGKNYNEQFF

D: TRBD2
V: TRBV4-1
J: TRBJ2-1
size: -
DNA: TGCGCCAGCAGCCAAGATGAGGTAGCGGGAGGGGGAAATGAGCAGTTCTTC
CDR3: CASSQDEVAGGGNEQFF

D: TRBD2
V: TRBV7-9
J: TRBJ2-7
size: -
DNA: TGTGCCAGCAGCCCCCACCTTAGCGGGGGGGCACTATACGAGCAGTACTTC
CDR3: CASSPHLSGGALYEQYF

D: -
V: TRBV7-2
J: TRBJ1-6
size: -
DNA: TGTGCCAGCACCAAAATCCCTCGGGCCGGGGATTCACCCCTCCACTTT
CDR3: CASTKIPRAGDSPLHF

D: TRBD1
V: TRBV7-2
J: TRBJ1-5
size: -
DNA: TGTGCCAGCAGCCTGGGACAGATTAATAGCAATCAGCCCCAGCATTTT
CDR3: CASSLGQINSNQPQHF

D: -
V: TRBV29-1
J: TRBJ1-1
size: -
DNA: TGCAGCGTTGAGAAACAGGGCCAAAGGTACGGTGTGAACACTGAAGCTTTCTTT
CDR3: CSVEKQGQRYGVNTEAFF

D: -
V: TRBV7-9
J: TRBJ2-7
size: few
DNA: TGTGCCAGCAGCTTAGCGACGGGAACCTACGAGCAGTACTTC
CDR3: CASSLATGTYEQYF

D: -
V: TRBV15
J: TRBJ1-1
size: few
DNA: TGTGCCACCAGCAGAGCTCAGGGGAACACTGAAGCTTTCTTT
CDR3: CATSRAQGNTEAFF

D: -
V: TRBV5-6
J: TRBJ1-3
size: -
DNA: TGTGCCAGCAGCTTGGATTTCGTCAGATCCTCTGGAAACACCATATATTTT
CDR3: CASSLDFVRSSGNTIYF